Included here is one T cell receptor beta chain sequence, with context. Its antigen is as yet unknown. This sample is drawn from a study of cytomegalovirus exposure and HLA in healthy donors. The wider study: Unique TCR beta sequences numbering over 100 million came from around 180 million T cells in an earlier analysis.

Study-level findings and limits: As confirmed in vitro, a few CMV-associated chains were specific for CMV antigens.

The PCR used 60 Vbeta and 13 Jbeta primers. Generated by immunoSEQ multiplex PCR, the TCRdb table keeps only in-frame clones and is missing some. The table lists about 200,000 clones, 70% to 85% of them singletons. The CDR3 covers 18 residues. Germline values: CDR1 LGHNA, CDR2 YSLEER. V was pared by 4 bases and J by 6 bases, with 24 bases between. V usage is TRBV4-3 and J usage is TRBJ2-2; possible D gene TRBD1, 5 bases. Sequencing input: PBMCs. The sequence derives from a boy aged 2 to 10 in good health and CMV-seronegative. CDR3 region: CASSLHLEQGDRPGELFF. The CDR3 nucleotides read TGCGCCAGCAGCCTCCACTTGGAACAAGGGGATAGGCCCGGGGAGCTGTTTTTT.